This entry is about one TCR beta chain. Its antigen is unidentified. Naive CD8 populations comprised CD45RO-negative cells positively selected for CCR7, excluding terminally differentiated effector memory CD45RA+ cells. All of the donors resided in Nashville, Tennessee, and each was a Caucasian adult. CDR1 and CDR2 (germline): GTSNPN, SVGIG (reference sequence). V gave up 2 bases and J gave up 12 bases, with 14 bases separating them. This CDR3 comprises 12 residues. The entry originates in a study of shared clonotypes between healthy human individuals. Whole-study context: Donors were two women and three men aged 18 to 49. Notes on the study in general: Naive CD4 clonotype sharing across several donors was approximately 5.2%.

The assay ran at deep level. Assay: immunoSEQ multiplex PCR; the TCRdb copy retains only in-frame clones and omits some. The sample yields 1.5 million to 2.5 million clones, around 96% seen once. The sequenced material came from naive CD8+ T cells sorted from blood. This chain uses TRBV30 with TRBJ2-1, with D possibly TRBD1 on 5 matching bases. This receptor was identified in a man aged 18 to 30 in good health. CDR3 residues: CAWSQGVYSQFF. DNA of the CDR3: TGTGCCTGGAGTCAGGGTGTCTACTCGCAGTTCTTC.